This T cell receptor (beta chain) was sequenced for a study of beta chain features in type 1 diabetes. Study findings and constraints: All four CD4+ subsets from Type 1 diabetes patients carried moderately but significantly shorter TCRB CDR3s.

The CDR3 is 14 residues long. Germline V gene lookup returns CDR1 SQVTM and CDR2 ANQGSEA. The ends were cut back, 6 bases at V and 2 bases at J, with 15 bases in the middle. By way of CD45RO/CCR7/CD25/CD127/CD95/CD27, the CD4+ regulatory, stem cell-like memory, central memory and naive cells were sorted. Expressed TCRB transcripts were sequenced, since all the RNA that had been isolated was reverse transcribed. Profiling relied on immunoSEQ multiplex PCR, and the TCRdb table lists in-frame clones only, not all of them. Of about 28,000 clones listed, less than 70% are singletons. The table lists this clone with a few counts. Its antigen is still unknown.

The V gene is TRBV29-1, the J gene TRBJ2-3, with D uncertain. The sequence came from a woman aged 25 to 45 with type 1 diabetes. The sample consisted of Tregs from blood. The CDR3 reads CSVASPSVTDTQYF. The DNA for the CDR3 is TGCAGCGTCGCCTCCCCGTCAGTCACAGATACGCAGTATTTT.